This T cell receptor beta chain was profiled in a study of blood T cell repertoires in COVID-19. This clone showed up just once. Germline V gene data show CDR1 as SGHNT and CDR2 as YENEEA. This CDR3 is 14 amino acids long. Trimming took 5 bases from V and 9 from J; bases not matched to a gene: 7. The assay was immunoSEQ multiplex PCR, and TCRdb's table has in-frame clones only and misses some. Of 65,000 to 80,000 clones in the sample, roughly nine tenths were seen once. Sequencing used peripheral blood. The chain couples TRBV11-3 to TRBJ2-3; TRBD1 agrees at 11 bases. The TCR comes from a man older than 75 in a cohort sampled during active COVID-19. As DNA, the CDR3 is TGTGCCAGCAGCCTAGGACAGGGGGCCCCAACGCAGTATTTT. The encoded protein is CASSLGQGAPTQYF.